What follows are 22 T cell receptor beta chains derived from one specimen sequenced in a study of T cell responses to AZD1222 COVID-19 vaccine. Profiling relied on immunoSEQ multiplex PCR, and the TCRdb table lists in-frame clones only, not all of them. The sample lists 150,000 to 200,000 clones, around 90% seen once, with 1% to 1.4% in the top ten. Material: peripheral blood, obtained 28 days after the second AZD1222 dose. These receptors came from an adult who received the AZD1222 COVID-19 vaccine.

This clone was observed a handful of times. This sequence joins TRBV29-1 and TRBJ1-1; D may be TRBD1 (6 bases). The CDR3 extends over 12 amino acids. V lost 5 bases, J lost 1 base, and 8 bases lay in between. In germline, CDR1 is SQVTM, CDR2 ANQGSEA. The CDR3 reads CSVYRENTEAFF. CDR3 DNA sequence: TGCAGCGTTTACAGGGAGAACACTGAAGCTTTCTTT.

The chain has TRBV19 and TRBJ2-1; D might be TRBD1 (6 bases). The V end lost 7 bases, the J end lost 0 bases, and 16 bases lay between the germline ends. Germline values: CDR1 LNHDA, CDR2 SQIVND (reference sequence). The CDR3 sequence is 16 residues long. The chain's CDR3 is CASKGRRTVSYNEQFF. CDR3 coding DNA: TGTGCCAGTAAAGGTCGCAGGACAGTCTCCTACAATGAGCAGTTCTTC.

By share, this clone counts as medium-sized. This chain uses TRBV7-8 with TRBJ2-2, with TRBD2 matching 11 bases. The germline CDR1 and CDR2 sequences are SGHVS and FQNEAQ. The V and J ends lost 2 bases and 8 bases, in that order; junction bases with no gene match: 4. The CDR3 loop spans 15 amino acids. The chain's CDR3 is CASSLLAGGPGELFF. The CDR3 DNA reads TGTGCCAGCAGCTTACTAGCGGGGGGCCCGGGGGAGCTGTTTTTT.

This clone was detected once. The CDR3 sequence is CASSRQDEGAFF. The CDR3 coding sequence is TGTGCCAGCTCACGACAGGATGAAGGAGCTTTCTTT. V and J are TRBV18 and TRBJ1-1, with D possibly being TRBD1 (6 bases). V was cut by 4 bases and J by 10 bases, with 13 bases left in between. The CDR3 runs 12 residues. CDR1 and CDR2 (germline): KGHSH, LQKENI. The full variable domain, rest sourced from reference TRBV18 and TRBJ1-1, is NAGVMQNPRHLVRRRGQEARLRCSPMKGHSHVYWYRQLPEEGLKFMVYLQKENIIDESGMPKERFSAEFPKEGPSILRIQQVVRGDSAAYFCASSRQDEGAFFGQGTRLTVV.

The chain carries TRBV6-5 and TRBJ2-1; D gene ambiguous. Per germline, CDR1 MNHEY and CDR2 SVGAGI. The CDR3 has 14 residues. V lost 7 bases, J lost 0 bases, and 10 bases lay in between. The CDR3 loop is CASMTWSSYNEQFF. The CDR3 DNA is TGTGCCAGCATGACGTGGAGCTCCTACAATGAGCAGTTCTTC.

This chain joins TRBV2 and TRBJ1-2; 8 nucleotides agree with TRBD1. Germline trimming cut 5 bases from V and 0 bases from J; bases unmatched to any gene: 2. The germline CDR1 and CDR2 sequences are SNHLY and FYNNEI. The CDR3 has 14 amino acids. CDR3 residues: CASSKDRANYGYTF. Written as DNA, the CDR3 is TGTGCCAGCAGTAAGGACAGGGCTAACTATGGCTACACCTTC.

This sequence joins TRBV9 and TRBJ1-1; 7 positions match TRBD1. The length of the CDR3 is 14 residues. In germline, CDR1 is SGDLS, CDR2 YYNGEE. Trimming removed 7 bases from V and 1 base from J; junction bases left unmatched: 7. The CDR3 DNA reads TGTGCCAGCGAAGGGGGCTCGGGGAACACTGAAGCTTTCTTT. Amino acid sequence: CASEGGSGNTEAFF. The entire variable domain, with the rest obtained from reference TRBV9 and TRBJ1-1, is as follows: DSGVTQTPKHLITATGQRVTLRCSPRSGDLSVYWYQQSLDQGLQFLIQYYNGEERAKGNILERFSAQQFPDLHSELNLSSLELGDSALYFCASEGGSGNTEAFFGQGTRLTVV.

The chain joins TRBV25-1 to TRBJ2-7, with D perhaps matching TRBD1 (5 bases). Trimming removed 0 bases from V and 0 bases from J, with 12 bases in between. This CDR3 contains 16 residues. Germline values: CDR1 MGHDK, CDR2 SYGVNS. This CDR3 reads CASSEYGGQPSYEQYF. CDR3 bases: TGTGCCAGCAGTGAATATGGTGGACAACCCTCCTACGAGCAGTACTTC.

With regard to this clone: At one end, the junction sequence differs from germline, possibly due to a read error. The chain recombines TRBV13 with TRBJ2-1; no clear D. The CDR3 runs to 17 residues. Germline V gives CDR1 PRHDT, CDR2 FYEKMQ (reference sequence). CDR3 bases: TGTGCCAGCAGCCTAGGGCCCCTAGGCCTCACGGGCAATGAGCAGTTCTTC. This gives the protein CASSLGPLGLTGNEQFF.

CDR3 nucleotide sequence: TGTGCCAGCAGCCCGGGGGACCTAAGCCAAGAGACCCAGTACTTC. It codes for CASSPGDLSQETQYF. The chain uses TRBV5-4 and TRBJ2-5, with a tentative D call TRBD2 (6 bases). The CDR3 totals 15 residues. Germline V gene data show CDR1 as SGHNT and CDR2 as YYREEE (reference sequence). V lost 4 bases and J lost 1, with 14 bases in between.

V is TRBV5-4 and J is TRBJ1-2, with D possibly being TRBD1 (5 bases). V was shortened by 1 base and J by 8 bases, with 12 bases between the two germline ends. From germline, CDR1 is SGHNT and CDR2 YYREEE (reference sequence). The CDR3 runs 13 residues. The CDR3 bases are TGTGCCAGCAGCTTGTTGGGGGGAGGAGGCTACACCTTC. This encodes CASSLLGGGGYTF.

The CDR3 DNA reads as TGTGCCAGCAGCCCGGACAGCTATGGCTACACCTTC. Encoded protein: CASSPDSYGYTF. The rearrangement joins TRBV25-1 to TRBJ1-2; D perhaps matches TRBD1 (6 bases). This CDR3 has 12 amino acids. V lost 6 bases and J lost 4, with 9 bases in between. The germline V gene has CDR1 MGHDK and CDR2 SYGVNS.

The chain recombines TRBV28 with TRBJ1-2; TRBD1 might be the D (5 bases). CDR3 length: 13 residues. CDR1 MDHEN and CDR2 SYDVKM come from the germline V gene. Trimming stripped 5 bases from V and 3 bases from J, with 10 bases between. Here the CDR3 reads CASSPRTYYGYTF. CDR3 nucleotides: TGTGCCAGCAGTCCCCGGACATACTATGGCTACACCTTC.

The sample holds a few counts of this clone. The chain is built from TRBV7-2 and TRBJ1-6; D is ambiguous. Trimming removed 2 bases from V and 0 bases from J, with 11 bases in between. Germline loops: CDR1 SGHTA, CDR2 FQGNSA. CDR3 length: 17 amino acids. In nucleotides, the CDR3 is TGTGCCAGCAGCTTACCCGGACGGAGCTCCTATAATTCACCCCTCCACTTT. This sequence encodes CASSLPGRSSYNSPLHF.

The chain employs TRBV2 and TRBJ1-3, with D perhaps TRBD1 (5 bases). This CDR3 region has 14 residues. Germline V lookup: CDR1 SNHLY, CDR2 FYNNEI. Trimming removed 7 bases from V and 1 base from J, with 11 bases in between. The CDR3 reads CASKIGESGNTIYF. The CDR3 coding sequence is TGTGCCAGCAAGATAGGGGAATCTGGAAACACCATATATTTT.

This chain links TRBV12-5 with TRBJ2-1; 16 bases match TRBD2. Germline V gene data show CDR1 as LGHNT and CDR2 as FRNRAP. The CDR3 loop spans 19 amino acids. V shed 4 bases, J shed 2 bases, and the junction held 8 bases outside the gene matches. Here the CDR3 DNA reads TGTGCTAGTGGTTCCGGGACTAGCGGGGGGGCCGGGACCTACAATGAGCAGTTCTTC. Translation: CASGSGTSGGAGTYNEQFF.

This sequence joins TRBV9 and TRBJ1-2, with D tentatively TRBD1 (5 bases). The germline V and J ends were trimmed by 2 bases and 8 bases, with 13 bases remaining between them. This CDR3 is 13 amino acids long. Per the germline V gene, CDR1 is SGDLS and CDR2 is YYNGEE. CDR3 in amino acids: CASSVTEGPGYTF. Here the CDR3 DNA reads TGTGCCAGCAGCGTGACAGAGGGGCCCGGCTACACCTTC.

The V call is TRBV5-6, the J call TRBJ2-5, with 8 positions matching TRBD1. Trimming took 0 bases from V and 2 from J; bases not matched to a gene: 6. Germline V gene data show CDR1 as SGHDT and CDR2 as YYEEEE. The CDR3 spans 16 residues. The DNA for the CDR3 is TGTGCCAGCAGCTTGGGACCGGGGACAGGTCAAGAGACCCAGTACTTC. Residues: CASSLGPGTGQETQYF.

This chain joins TRBV5-4 and TRBJ1-2; D is uncertain. The CDR3 covers 15 residues. CDR1 SGHNT and CDR2 YYREEE come from the germline V gene (reference sequence). V was trimmed by 0 bases and J by 0 bases, leaving 9 bases between them. Written as DNA, the CDR3 is TGTGCCAGCAGCTTGGTTCAGGCTCCTAACTATGGCTACACCTTC. This gives the protein CASSLVQAPNYGYTF.

The chain joins TRBV10-1 to TRBJ2-7, with 7 positions matching TRBD1. Germline V gives CDR1 WNHNN, CDR2 SYGVQD (reference sequence). This CDR3 region has 15 residues. The V and J ends lost 6 bases and 0 bases, in that order; junction bases with no gene match: 8. The CDR3 protein is CASRGGPGASYEQYF. In DNA, the CDR3 is TGCGCCAGCAGAGGGGGCCCAGGGGCCTCCTACGAGCAGTACTTC.

The rearrangement uses TRBV2 and TRBJ2-6, with D possibly matching TRBD1 (5 bases). Germline V lookup: CDR1 SNHLY, CDR2 FYNNEI. The CDR3 is 15 amino acids. The V gene lost 4 bases and the J gene lost 0 bases, with 7 bases spanning the gap. The CDR3, as DNA: TGTGCCAGCAGTGCTCAGGGCTCTGGGGCCAACGTCCTGACTTTC. This translates into CASSAQGSGANVLTF.

The V gene is TRBV7-3, the J gene TRBJ2-5; D may be TRBD2 (5 bases). This CDR3 is built from 12 residues. From germline, CDR1 is SGHTA and CDR2 FQGTGA. Trimming removed 3 bases from V and 8 bases from J, with 10 bases in between. Written as DNA, the CDR3 is TGTGCCAGCAGCTTTGACGGGGTCACCCAGTACTTC. This gives the protein CASSFDGVTQYF.